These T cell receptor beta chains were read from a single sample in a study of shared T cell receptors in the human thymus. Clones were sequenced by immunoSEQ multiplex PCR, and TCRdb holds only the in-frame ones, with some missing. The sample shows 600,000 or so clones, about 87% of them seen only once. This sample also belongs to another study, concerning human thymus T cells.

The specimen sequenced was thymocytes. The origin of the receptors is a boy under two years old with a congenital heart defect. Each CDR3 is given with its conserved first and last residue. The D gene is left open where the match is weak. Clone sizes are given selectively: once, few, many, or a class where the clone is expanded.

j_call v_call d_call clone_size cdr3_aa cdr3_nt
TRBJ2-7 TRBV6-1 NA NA CASRPPQGTYEQYF TGTGCCAGCAGGCCCCCACAGGGAACCTACGAGCAGTACTTC
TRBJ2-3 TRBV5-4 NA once CAGTAGGDTQYF TGTGCCGGAACGGCAGGAGGAGATACGCAGTATTTT
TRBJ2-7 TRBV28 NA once CASRHTGNYEQYF TGTGCCAGCAGGCACACAGGGAACTACGAGCAGTACTTC
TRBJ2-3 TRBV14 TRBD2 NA CASSQNAGGRTDTQYF TGTGCCAGCAGCCAAAACGCGGGAGGGCGGACAGATACGCAGTATTTT
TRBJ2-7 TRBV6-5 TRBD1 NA CASSKGQPSYEQYF TGTGCCAGCAGTAAGGGACAGCCCTCCTACGAGCAGTACTTC
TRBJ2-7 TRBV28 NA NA CASSYPGYEQYF TGTGCCAGCAGTTATCCAGGCTACGAGCAGTACTTC
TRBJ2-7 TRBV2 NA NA CASKEEGAYEQYF TGTGCCAGCAAAGAGGAAGGGGCCTACGAGCAGTACTTC
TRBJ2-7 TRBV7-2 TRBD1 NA CASSLSRQGAYEQYF TGTGCCAGCAGCTTATCCCGACAGGGGGCTTACGAGCAGTACTTC
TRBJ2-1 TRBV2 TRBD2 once CASKKSGSPLNEQFF TGTGCCAGCAAAAAAAGCGGGAGCCCCCTCAATGAGCAGTTCTTC
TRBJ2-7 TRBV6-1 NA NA CASTTRTGTTLFF TGTGCCAGCACTACTCGTACAGGGACAACTCTCTTCTTC
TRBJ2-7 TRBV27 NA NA CASSLSSYGNEQYF TGTGCCAGCAGTTTATCGAGTTACGGTAACGAGCAGTACTTC
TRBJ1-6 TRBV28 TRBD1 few CASSLHRGPSPLHF TGTGCCAGCAGTTTACACAGGGGGCCCTCACCCCTCCACTTT
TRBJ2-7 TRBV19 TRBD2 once CATKEAGAYEQYF TGTGCCACCAAAGAGGCGGGAGCCTACGAGCAGTACTTC
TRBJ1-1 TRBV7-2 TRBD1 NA CAETWGDRENTEAFF TGTGCCGAAACATGGGGCGACAGGGAGAACACTGAAGCTTTCTTT
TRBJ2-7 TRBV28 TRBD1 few CASSLCRVDRGCEQYF TGTGCCAGCAGTTTATGTAGGGTGGACAGGGGGTGCGAGCAGTACTTC
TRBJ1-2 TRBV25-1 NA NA CASSESRVVEGYTF TGTGCCAGCAGTGAATCCAGGGTGGTAGAGGGCTACACCTTC
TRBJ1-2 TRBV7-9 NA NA CASSPRPGAPYGYTF TGTGCCAGCAGCCCCCGCCCAGGGGCCCCGTATGGCTACACCTTC
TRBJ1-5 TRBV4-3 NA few CASSQDHPGNQPQHF TGCGCCAGCAGCCAAGATCATCCAGGCAATCAGCCCCAGCATTTT
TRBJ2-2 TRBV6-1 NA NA CATTAGKENTGELFF TGTGCCACCACCGCGGGAAAGGAAAACACCGGGGAGCTGTTTTTT
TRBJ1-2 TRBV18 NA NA CASSPPGQNYGYTF TGTGCCAGCTCACCACCGGGCCAAAACTATGGCTACACCTTC
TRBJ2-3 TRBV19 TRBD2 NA CASSSRASGPGDTQYF TGTGCCAGTAGCAGTCGGGCTAGCGGGCCTGGGGATACGCAGTATTTT
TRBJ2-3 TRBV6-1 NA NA CASRETVTQYF TGTGCCAGCAGGGAGACGGTCACGCAGTATTTT
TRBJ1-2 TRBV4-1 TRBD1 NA CASSHTPGQGLYGYTF TGCGCCAGCAGCCACACCCCGGGACAGGGTTTGTATGGCTACACCTTC
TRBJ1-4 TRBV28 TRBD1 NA CASSSDRVRNEKLFF TGTGCCAGCAGTTCTGACAGGGTTCGTAATGAAAAACTGTTTTTT
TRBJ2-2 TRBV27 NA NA CASSLGVSQARELFF TGTGCCAGCAGTTTGGGAGTAAGCCAGGCTCGGGAGCTGTTTTTT
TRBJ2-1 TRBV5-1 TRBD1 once CASSSGGTGRRNEQFF TGCGCCAGCAGCTCCGGGGGGACAGGGAGACGGAATGAGCAGTTCTTC
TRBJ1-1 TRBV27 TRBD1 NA CASSPPATGPPGNTEAFF TGTGCCAGCAGTCCTCCTGCGACAGGGCCCCCGGGGAACACTGAAGCTTTCTTT
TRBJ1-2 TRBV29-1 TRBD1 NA CSVGGQYGYTF TGCAGCGTTGGGGGACAGTATGGCTACACCTTC
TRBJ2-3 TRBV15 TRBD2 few CATSRTGTKNVDFTDTQYF TGTGCCACCAGCAGGACCGGGACTAAGAACGTTGATTTCACAGATACGCAGTATTTT
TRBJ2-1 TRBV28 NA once CASRTYNEQFF TGTGCCAGCAGGACATACAATGAGCAGTTCTTC
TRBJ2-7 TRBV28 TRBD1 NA CATLFRGLTHEQYF TGTGCCACCCTATTCAGGGGGCTAACCCACGAGCAGTACTTC
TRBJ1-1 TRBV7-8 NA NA CASSSHKTGANTEAFF TGTGCCAGCAGCTCGCATAAGACCGGAGCGAACACTGAAGCTTTCTTT
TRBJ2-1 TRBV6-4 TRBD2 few CASSATSGRASEQFF TGTGCCAGCAGCGCTACTAGCGGGAGGGCCAGTGAGCAGTTCTTC